This paragraph covers one TCR beta chain sequence. Its antigen remains unidentified. Nothing much larger sits one base from this clone, and base qualities are not available. This specimen comes from a study of blood T cell repertoires in COVID-19 (TCRdb year 2020). The study in broad terms: Collaborator samples came from the United States, Italy and Spain and covered acute and convalescent phases of COVID-19. Deeply sampled blood TCRbeta repertoires from subjects exposed to, actively infected with, or recovered from COVID-19 were included in the dataset. Where HLA class I and class II types were available, the types were taken from metadata supplied by the sample provider, not from assay-based typing. The samples were drawn from the first 160 participants of the ongoing ImmuneRACE study and from 1,200 or so subjects provided by 6 global collaborators. A de-identified subject ID, COVID-19 status, age in years and sex were almost always included in the sample metadata. The repertoires were released in a freely available public database intended as a resource for research on the immune response to SARS-CoV-2. The prospective study material was composed of cDNA or gDNA derived from T cells, B-cell-depleted T cells, or PBMCs. The research as a whole found: The quantity of clinical and demographic metadata differed by source and by participant and was supplied without curation.

The CDR3 sequence holds 15 residues, the cysteine and phenylalanine included. Just CDR3 DNA is preserved here, 45 bases in frame from base 1. V is cut back by 6 bases and J by 7 bases, with 12 bases in the junction unmatched. The CDR1 and CDR2 encoded by the germline V gene (reference sequence) are LNHDA and SQIVND. Collaborating institutions collected whole blood in K2EDTA tubes following their own protocols. For TCRbeta analysis, collaborators shipped samples as frozen whole blood, isolated PBMCs, or DNA extracted from either of those sample types. TCRbeta CDR3 regions were amplified from genomic DNA using the immunoSEQ Assay, a bias-controlled multiplex PCR. For the original study's pipeline: Nucleated cell counts per sample were estimated from amplification of reference gene primers within the assay. Sequence reads were collapsed and filtered to measure the absolute abundance of every unique TCRbeta CDR3 rearrangement. For each sample, productive Simpson clonality was calculated by taking the square root of Simpson's diversity index across productive rearrangements. The table comes from immuneACCESS by way of TCRdb, which keeps in-frame sequences with V and J called. Part of the clones is missing from these tables; in studies checked, under half for an unresolved V gene and the rest for unknown reasons. V and J calls and clone size come straight from that table; D and trimming were deduced from the DNA. This sample holds fewer than 95,000 clones; around 90% were observed only once. The leading ten clones occupy roughly 14% of the sample.

This clonotype was obtained from a male donor with acute or convalescent COVID-19. Sequenced material: peripheral blood. The sequence joins TRBV19 to TRBJ2-1; TRBD2 lines up with 7 middle nucleotides. The DNA sequence reads TGTGCCAGTAGCTCGGGAGGACAACCAGAAAATGAGCAGTTCTTC. It encodes CASSSGGQPENEQFF.